This T cell receptor (beta chain) is from a study of T cell responses to AZD1222 COVID-19 vaccine. Data came from immunoSEQ multiplex PCR; TCRdb stores just in-frame clones and leaves some out. The sample includes approximately 190,000 clones, over 80% seen only once; the top ten take roughly 1.3%. Trimming shortened V by 6 bases and J by 0 bases, and 11 bases separated the two germline ends. The CDR3 runs to 14 residues. Looked up from germline, CDR1 is MNHEY and CDR2 is SVGAGI. The sequence derives from an adult in good health. The material was peripheral blood, obtained on day 0 of AZD1222 vaccination. The J gene is TRBJ1-1, the V gene TRBV6-5; D not certain. CDR3 amino acids: CASRLDLLNTEAFF. Here the CDR3 DNA reads TGTGCCAGCAGGTTGGATCTACTGAACACTGAAGCTTTCTTT.